One T cell receptor beta chain is described in this entry. Its antigen is undetermined. The V end lost 10 bases, the J end lost 5 bases, and 18 bases lay between the germline ends. The CDR3 is 14 residues long. Germline CDR1 SEHNR, CDR2 FQNEAQ (reference sequence). Together with a sample-barcoded 5' primer, a J-beta primer mix was included in a second PCR lasting about 7 to 11 cycles. Each CDR3 protein is one row after TCRdb ran MiXCR on the 5' RACE reads. This sample has about 1.8 million distinct CDR3 sequences, with about 50% found just once. The entry originates in a study of blood T cells in healthy people across ages. Points from the study as a whole: More naive CD4+ cells and higher diversity were found in long-lived than in aged donors. In these data, TCR beta diversity tracked strongly with naive T cell percentage.

The sample consisted of blood. J is TRBJ2-1 and V is TRBV7-9, with D possibly being TRBD2 (7 bases). This clonotype was obtained from a woman in her thirties or forties in good health. This chain's CDR3 is CATQQGGVNNEQFF. CDR3 coding DNA: TGTGCCACTCAACAGGGAGGGGTCAACAATGAGCAGTTCTTC.